This T cell receptor beta chain was captured by sequencing in a study of blood T cell repertoires in COVID-19. In the study overall: Spain, Italy and the United States supplied samples that represented acute and convalescent COVID-19. The cDNA or gDNA used as material had been derived from T cells, B-cell-depleted T cells, or PBMCs.

V dropped 7 bases and J dropped 2 bases, with 6 bases sitting between them. The CDR3 sequence is 12 residues long. Germline loops: CDR1 MDHEN, CDR2 SYDVKM. Original methodology: Counts of nucleated cells, estimated from reference gene primer amplification, were obtained. Clones were sequenced by immunoSEQ multiplex PCR, and TCRdb holds only the in-frame ones, with some missing. V and J calls and clone size are given by that table; D and trimming were obtained from the DNA. The top ten clones hold about 15% of a sample with approximately 100,000 clones, 87% of them seen once. The chain has TRBV28 and TRBJ1-3; D gene uncertain. Sequencing input: peripheral blood. The TCR originated in a man aged 50 or older with acute or convalescent COVID-19. The DNA for the CDR3 is TGTGCCAGCACCCCGGCTGGAAACACCATATATTTT. It translates to CASTPAGNTIYF.